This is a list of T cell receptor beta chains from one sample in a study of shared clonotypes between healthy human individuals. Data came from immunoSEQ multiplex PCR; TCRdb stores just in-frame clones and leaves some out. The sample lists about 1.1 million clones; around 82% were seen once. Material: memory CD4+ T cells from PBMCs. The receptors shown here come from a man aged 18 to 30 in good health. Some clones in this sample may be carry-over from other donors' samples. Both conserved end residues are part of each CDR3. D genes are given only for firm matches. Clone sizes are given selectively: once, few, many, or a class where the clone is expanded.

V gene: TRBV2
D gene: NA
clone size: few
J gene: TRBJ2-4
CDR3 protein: CASVDSVQDYIQYF

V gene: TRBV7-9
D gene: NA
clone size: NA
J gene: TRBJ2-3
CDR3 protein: CASSPERLFGTDTQYF

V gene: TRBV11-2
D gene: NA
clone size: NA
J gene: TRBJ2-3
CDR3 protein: CASSPGHPLLYF

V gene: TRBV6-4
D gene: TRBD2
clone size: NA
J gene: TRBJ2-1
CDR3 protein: CASSDSGLANNEQFF

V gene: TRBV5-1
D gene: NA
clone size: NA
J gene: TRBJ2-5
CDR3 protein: CASTPGYQETQYF

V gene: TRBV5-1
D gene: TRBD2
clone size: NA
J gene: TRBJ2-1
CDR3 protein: CASSPGLAGGPTREQFF

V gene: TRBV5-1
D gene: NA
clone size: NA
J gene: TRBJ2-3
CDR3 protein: CASSLSAGSRDTQYF

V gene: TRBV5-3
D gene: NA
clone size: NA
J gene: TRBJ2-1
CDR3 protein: CARSFAHNEQFF

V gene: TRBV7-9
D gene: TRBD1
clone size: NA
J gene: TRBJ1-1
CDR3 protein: CASSSTNRGLNTEAFF

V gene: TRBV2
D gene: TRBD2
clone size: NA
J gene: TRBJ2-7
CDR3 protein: CASNLLAGEYEQYF

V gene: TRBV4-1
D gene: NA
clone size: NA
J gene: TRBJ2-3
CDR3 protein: CASSQADLTQYF

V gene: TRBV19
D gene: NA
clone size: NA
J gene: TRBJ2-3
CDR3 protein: CASSGQRTDTQYF

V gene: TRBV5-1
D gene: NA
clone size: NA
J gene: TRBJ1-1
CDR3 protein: CASSLVRVRRDTEAFF

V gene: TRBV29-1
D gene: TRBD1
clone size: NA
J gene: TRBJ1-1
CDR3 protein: CSVMTGRHTEAFF

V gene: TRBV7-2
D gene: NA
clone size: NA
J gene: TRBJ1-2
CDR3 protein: CASSPTRGGESGYTF

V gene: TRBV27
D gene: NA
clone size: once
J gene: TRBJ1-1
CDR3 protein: CARRGGGQPNTEAFF

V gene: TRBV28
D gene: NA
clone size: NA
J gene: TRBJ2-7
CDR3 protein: CASRRASATLYEQYF

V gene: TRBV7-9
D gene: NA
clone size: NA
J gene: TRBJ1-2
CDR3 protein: CASSLGAGEVYGYTF

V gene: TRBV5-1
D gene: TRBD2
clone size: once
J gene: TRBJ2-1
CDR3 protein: CASSPPGLAGLNEQFF

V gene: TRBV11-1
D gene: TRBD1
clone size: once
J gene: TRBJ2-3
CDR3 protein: CASRDRDRTDTQYF